One sample yielded the 19 T cell receptor beta chains listed below, sequenced in a study of blood T cell repertoires in COVID-19. Using immunoSEQ multiplex PCR, the repertoire was profiled, and TCRdb retains in-frame clones only, with some absent. The sample lists around 42,000 clones; 80% to 90% were seen once. Sample: peripheral blood. The receptors shown here come from a man aged 25 to 45 with active or convalescent COVID-19.

The V call is TRBV3-1 (or the pseudogene TRBV3-2), the J call TRBJ2-7, with TRBD2 as a possible D gene (6 bases). CDR1 LGHDT and CDR2 YNNKEL come from the germline V gene (reference sequence). The CDR3 has 16 residues. Trimming pared 0 bases from V and 2 bases from J, leaving 14 bases between. CDR3 residues: CASSQDKLAKTYEQYF. The CDR3 DNA reads as TGTGCCAGCAGCCAAGATAAGCTAGCGAAAACCTACGAGCAGTACTTC.

The chain employs TRBV30 and TRBJ1-3; no firm D call. The CDR3 has 14 residues. Trimming stripped 4 bases from V and 0 bases from J, with 10 bases between. Germline CDR1 GTSNPN, CDR2 SVGIG (reference sequence). DNA of the CDR3: TGTGCCTGGAAACTTAGCATCTCTGGAAACACCATATATTTT. It yields the protein CAWKLSISGNTIYF.

V usage is TRBV27 and J usage is TRBJ2-7; 12 bases are a match to TRBD1. CDR3 size: 15 residues. In germline, CDR1 is MNHEY, CDR2 SMNVEV (reference sequence). V shed 5 bases, J shed 2 bases, and the junction held 4 bases outside the gene matches. The CDR3 loop reads CASSLRDRGPYEQYF. CDR3 nucleotides: TGTGCCAGCAGTCTCCGGGACAGGGGGCCCTACGAGCAGTACTTC.

The chain uses TRBV28 and TRBJ2-2; D ambiguous. The CDR3 extends over 15 amino acids. V was shortened by 1 base and J by 6 bases, with 12 bases between the two germline ends. Germline lookup yields CDR1 MDHEN and CDR2 SYDVKM. The CDR3 protein is CASSLYRQVAGELFF. Written as DNA, the CDR3 is TGTGCCAGCAGTTTATATCGGCAGGTGGCCGGGGAGCTGTTTTTT.

The rearrangement links TRBV5-1 to TRBJ2-6, with D possibly matching TRBD1 (6 bases). Germline CDR1 is SGHRS and CDR2 is YFSETQ. V lost 1 base to trimming and J lost 3 bases, with 17 bases between them. The CDR3 has 18 amino acids. The CDR3 DNA sequence: TGCGCCAGCAGCTTGTCGACAGGACGAGGGGTTGGGGCCAACGTCCTGACTTTC. Translating it yields CASSLSTGRGVGANVLTF.

This CDR3 is CASSLVTGRAWETQYF. Written as DNA, the CDR3 is TGTGCCAGCAGCCTGGTCACTGGGAGGGCCTGGGAGACCCAGTACTTC. The chain couples TRBV7-2 to TRBJ2-5; 7 bases align to TRBD2. Trimming took 5 bases from V and 5 from J; bases not matched to a gene: 14. CDR1 and CDR2 from the germline V gene are SGHTA and FQGNSA. The CDR3 extends over 16 amino acids. Complete variable domain (other parts from reference TRBV7-2 and TRBJ2-5): GAGVSQSPSNKVTEKGKDVELRCDPISGHTALYWYRQSLGQGLEFLIYFQGNSAPDKSGLPSDRFSAERTGGSVSTLTIQRTQQEDSAVYLCASSLVTGRAWETQYFGPGTRLLVL.

The V call is TRBV5-1, the J call TRBJ1-2; 7 bases match TRBD1. CDR1 and CDR2 from the germline V gene are SGHRS and YFSETQ. V was pared by 4 bases and J by 4 bases, with 10 bases of the junction left unmatched. The length of the CDR3 is 15 residues. CDR3 in amino acids: CASSPGWDSLYGYTF. CDR3 nucleotides: TGCGCCAGCAGCCCAGGATGGGACAGCCTCTATGGCTACACCTTC.

The chain has TRBV7-2 and TRBJ1-3, with D possibly matching TRBD1 (6 bases). V lost 2 bases to trimming and J lost 4 bases, with 9 bases between them. CDR1 SGHTA and CDR2 FQGNSA come from the germline V gene. CDR3 length: 14 amino acids. CDR3 in amino acids: CASSLPGQGNTIYF. The CDR3 nucleotides read TGTGCCAGCAGCTTACCGGGACAAGGAAACACCATATATTTT.

This chain links TRBV29-1 with TRBJ1-5; a possible D gene is TRBD1 (5 bases). V gave up 5 bases and J gave up 0 bases, with 11 bases separating them. Germline assignment: CDR1 SQVTM and CDR2 ANQGSEA. The length of the CDR3 is 14 residues. This chain's CDR3 is CSVMTDNSNQPQHF. CDR3 DNA sequence: TGCAGCGTTATGACAGATAATAGCAATCAGCCCCAGCATTTT. Drawing the rest from reference TRBV29-1 and TRBJ1-5, the complete variable domain is SAVISQKPSRDICQRGTSLTIQCQVDSQVTMMFWYRQQPGQSLTLIATANQGSEATYESGFVIDKFPISRPNLTFSTLTVSNMSPEDSSIYLCSVMTDNSNQPQHFGDGTRLSIL.

The V gene is TRBV6-5, the J gene TRBJ2-5; TRBD2 matches 7 bases. CDR1 and CDR2 (germline): MNHEY, SVGAGI. The length of the CDR3 is 15 residues. V lost 6 bases, J lost 5 bases, and 12 bases stayed unmatched. The DNA for the CDR3 is TGTGCCAGCAGGGCTAGCGGTACCCTCGGGGAGACCCAGTACTTC. Its translation: CASRASGTLGETQYF.

V and J are TRBV7-9 and TRBJ2-1; D is uncertain. With 1 base removed from V and 6 bases from J, the gap between germline ends came to 10 bases. The CDR3 is 14 residues long. Germline-derived CDR1 and CDR2 are SEHNR and FQNEAQ (reference sequence). CDR3 sequence (DNA): TGTGCCAGCAGCTTAGTTCCGGTTGGCAATGAGCAGTTCTTC. Translating it yields CASSLVPVGNEQFF.

Here the CDR3 DNA reads TGTGCCAGCAGACCCCCTGCAGGGCGGAGGGAAGCTAGCGGGGCTTACAATGAGCAGTTCTTC. It yields the protein CASRPPAGRREASGAYNEQFF. The V call is TRBV27, the J call TRBJ2-1; 9 bases match TRBD2. Germline V lookup: CDR1 MNHEY, CDR2 SMNVEV (reference sequence). The junction had 25 bases not matched to a gene; V was cut back by 6 bases and J by 4 bases. The CDR3 extends over 21 amino acids.

This chain connects TRBV21-1 to TRBJ2-7; the table's D call of TRBD2 was not tested on the DNA. TRBV21-1 is a pseudogene segment. This CDR3 has 10 amino acids. CDR3 sequence (DNA): TGTGCCAGCAGCCTTTCCGAGCAGTACGTC. Translating gives CASSLSEQYV.

The chain links TRBV10-3 to TRBJ2-7; 7 bases align to TRBD2. Germline CDR1 reads ENHRY; CDR2 reads SYGVKD. The V gene end was trimmed by 3 bases and the J gene end by 5 bases; junction bases not matched to a gene: 7. This CDR3 contains 14 residues. The CDR3 sequence: CAISDPPRGDEQYF. In DNA, the CDR3 is TGTGCCATCAGTGACCCACCACGGGGGGACGAGCAGTACTTC.

The chain uses TRBV27 and TRBJ1-2; 7 bases fit TRBD1. V shed 7 bases and J 7 bases; nucleotides not matched to a gene: 12. CDR3 length: 14 residues. The germline gives CDR1 MNHEY, CDR2 SMNVEV (reference sequence). The CDR3 here is CASMTGNRGGGYTF. In DNA, the CDR3 is TGTGCCAGCATGACCGGCAACAGGGGAGGTGGCTACACCTTC.

The chain employs TRBV5-1 and TRBJ2-1; 7 bases map to TRBD1. Germline CDR1 is SGHRS and CDR2 is YFSETQ. The CDR3 extends over 12 amino acids. Trimming removed 4 bases from V and 7 bases from J; junction bases left unmatched: 2. This CDR3 is CASSPQGNEQFF. As DNA, the CDR3 is TGCGCCAGCAGCCCACAGGGGAATGAGCAGTTCTTC.

This rearrangement joins TRBV7-2 to TRBJ1-2; TRBD1 matches 12 bases. The CDR3 is made up of 16 amino acids. CDR1 and CDR2 from the germline V gene are SGHTA and FQGNSA. V lost 0 bases, J lost 5 bases, and 4 bases stayed unmatched. For the CDR3, the DNA is TGTGCCAGCAGCTTAGCGGGGACAGGGGGCTCTTATGGCTACACCTTC. Protein: CASSLAGTGGSYGYTF.

The chain couples TRBV28 to TRBJ2-5, with 9 bases aligning to TRBD2. The CDR3 is 14 residues long. The J segment lost 5 bases and the V segment lost 2 bases, leaving 3 bases of the junction unmatched. Per germline, CDR1 MDHEN and CDR2 SYDVKM. The DNA of the CDR3 is TGTGCCAGCAGTTTACCTAGCGGGATGGAGACCCAGTACTTC. It is translated as CASSLPSGMETQYF.

The chain couples TRBV30 to TRBJ2-1, with D possibly being TRBD2 (6 bases). V gave up 0 bases and J gave up 4 bases, with 10 bases separating them. CDR1 is GTSNPN and CDR2 is SVGIG in the germline V gene (reference sequence). This CDR3 region has 14 residues. This chain's CDR3 is CAWSVDGSYNEQFF. As DNA, the CDR3 is TGTGCCTGGAGTGTCGACGGGAGTTACAATGAGCAGTTCTTC. The variable domain in full, completed from reference TRBV30 and TRBJ2-1, reads SQTIHQWPATLVQPVGSPLSLECTVEGTSNPNLYWYRQAAGRGLQLLFYSVGIGQISSEVPQNLSASRPQDRQFILSSKKLLLSDSGFYLCAWSVDGSYNEQFFGPGTRLTVL.